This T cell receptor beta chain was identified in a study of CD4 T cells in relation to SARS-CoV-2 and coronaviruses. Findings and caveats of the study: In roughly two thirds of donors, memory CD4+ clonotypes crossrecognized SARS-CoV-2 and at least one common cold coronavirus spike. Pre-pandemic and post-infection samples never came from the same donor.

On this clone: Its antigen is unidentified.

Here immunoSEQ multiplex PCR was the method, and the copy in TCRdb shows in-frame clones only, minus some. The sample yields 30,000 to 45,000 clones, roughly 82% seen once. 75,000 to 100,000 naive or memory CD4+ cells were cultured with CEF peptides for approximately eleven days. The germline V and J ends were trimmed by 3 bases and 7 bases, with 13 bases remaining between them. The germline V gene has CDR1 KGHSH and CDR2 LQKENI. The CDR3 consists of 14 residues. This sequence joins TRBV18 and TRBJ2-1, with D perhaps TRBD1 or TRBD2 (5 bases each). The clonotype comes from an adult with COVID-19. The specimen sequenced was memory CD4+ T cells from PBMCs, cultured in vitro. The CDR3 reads CASSPPWGSNEQFF. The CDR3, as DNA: TGTGCCAGCTCACCTCCCTGGGGGAGTAATGAGCAGTTCTTC. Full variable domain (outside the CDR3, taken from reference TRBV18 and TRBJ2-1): NAGVMQNPRHLVRRRGQEARLRCSPMKGHSHVYWYRQLPEEGLKFMVYLQKENIIDESGMPKERFSAEFPKEGPSILRIQQVVRGDSAAYFCASSPPWGSNEQFFGPGTRLTVL.